This T cell receptor beta chain is drawn from a study of cytomegalovirus exposure and HLA in healthy donors. Study summary: Drawn from HLA-typed donors, 80 million to 95 million unique TCRs were held in an early data release. Broader study findings: CMV antigen specificity was confirmed in vitro for three CMV-associated chains. As a later analysis showed, a missense DCLRE1C variant was linked to trimming of TCR beta V- and J-genes. CMV serostatus stood as the only immune exposure information on hand.

Concerning this clone: Its antigen remains unidentified.

The CDR3 spans 13 residues. V gave up 4 bases and J gave up 5 bases, with 11 bases separating them. Germline V gives CDR1 ENHRY, CDR2 SYGVKD. The PCR made use of 60 Vbeta and 13 Jbeta primers. Profiled with immunoSEQ multiplex PCR; TCRdb holds only in-frame clones, not every one. The sample includes approximately 120,000 clones, around 85% of them seen just once. This chain links TRBV10-3 with TRBJ2-5; D perhaps matches TRBD2 (6 bases). The source material was PBMCs. The origin of this receptor is a man aged 18 to 29 in good health and CMV-seropositive. DNA of the CDR3: TGTGCCATCAGTGCGCGGGGTACCGAGACCCAGTACTTC. It specifies CAISARGTETQYF.